The T cell receptor beta chain described here comes from a study of cytomegalovirus exposure and HLA in healthy donors. Looked up from germline, CDR1 is LNHNV and CDR2 is YYDKDF (reference sequence). V was clipped by 10 bases and J by 5 bases, with 17 bases between them. The CDR3 totals 13 residues. Study outcomes and limitations: Researchers catalogued 164 TCR beta chains as cytomegalovirus-associated. In a later analysis, CMV-associated beta chains were mostly HLA-associated, it appeared. A later analysis reported that several of the most significant clusters appeared to be linked to common viral pathogens, among them Epstein-Barr virus. In a later analysis, at a false discovery rate of 0.05, roughly 17,000 TCR beta sequences matched HLA alleles.

A note on this clone: The antigen is undetermined.

The PCR contained 60 Vbeta and 13 Jbeta primers. The protocol was immunoSEQ multiplex PCR, while the TCRdb copy is restricted to in-frame clones and leaves out a portion. The sample carries 110,000 or so clones, 65% to 85% recorded once. The sequenced sample consisted of PBMCs. The TCR sequence derives from a young woman in good health and CMV-seronegative. The chain links TRBV15 to TRBJ2-5; no clear D gene. The CDR3 bases are TGTGCCATCGGTCCCTCCCCAAAGGAGACCCAGTACTTC. The encoded protein is CAIGPSPKETQYF.